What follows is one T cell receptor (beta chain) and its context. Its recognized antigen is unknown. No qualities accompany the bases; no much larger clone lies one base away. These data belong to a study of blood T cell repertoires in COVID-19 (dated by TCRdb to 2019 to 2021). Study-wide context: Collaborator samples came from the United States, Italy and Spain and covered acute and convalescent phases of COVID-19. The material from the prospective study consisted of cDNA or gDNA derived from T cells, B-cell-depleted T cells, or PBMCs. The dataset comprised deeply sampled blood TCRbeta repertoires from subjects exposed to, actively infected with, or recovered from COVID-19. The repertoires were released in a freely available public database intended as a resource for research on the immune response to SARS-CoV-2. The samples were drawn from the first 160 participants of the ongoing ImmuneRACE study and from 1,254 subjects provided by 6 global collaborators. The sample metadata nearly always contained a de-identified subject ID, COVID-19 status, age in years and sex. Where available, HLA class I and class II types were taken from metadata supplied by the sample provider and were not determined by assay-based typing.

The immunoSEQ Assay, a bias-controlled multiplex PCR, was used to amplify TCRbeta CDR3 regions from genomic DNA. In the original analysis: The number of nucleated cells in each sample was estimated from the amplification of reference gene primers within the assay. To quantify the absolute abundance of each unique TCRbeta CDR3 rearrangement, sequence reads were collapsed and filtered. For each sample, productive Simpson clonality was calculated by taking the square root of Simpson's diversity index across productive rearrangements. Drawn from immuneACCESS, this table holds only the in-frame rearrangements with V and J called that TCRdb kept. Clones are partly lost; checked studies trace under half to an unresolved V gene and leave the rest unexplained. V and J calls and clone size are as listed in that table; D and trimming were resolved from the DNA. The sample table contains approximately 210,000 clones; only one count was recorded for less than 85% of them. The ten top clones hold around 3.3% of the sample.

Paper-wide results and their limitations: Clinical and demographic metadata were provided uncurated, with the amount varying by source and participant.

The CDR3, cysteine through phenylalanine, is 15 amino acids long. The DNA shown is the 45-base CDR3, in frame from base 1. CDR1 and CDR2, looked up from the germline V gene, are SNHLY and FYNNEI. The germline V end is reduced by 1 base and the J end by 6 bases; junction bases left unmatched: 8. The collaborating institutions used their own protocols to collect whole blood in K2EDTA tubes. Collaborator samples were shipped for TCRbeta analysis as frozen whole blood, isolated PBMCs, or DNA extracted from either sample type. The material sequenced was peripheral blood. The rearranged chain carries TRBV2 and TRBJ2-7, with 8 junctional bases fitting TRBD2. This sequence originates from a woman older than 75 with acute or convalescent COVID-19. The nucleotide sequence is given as TGTGCCAGCAGTGAAGTGAGTAGCGGGGTGGGCGAGCAGTACTTC. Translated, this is CASSEVSSGVGEQYF.